This T cell receptor (beta chain) was recorded in a study of T cells after yellow fever vaccination. MiXCR, run by TCRdb on the 5' RACE reads, gives a single entry per CDR3 protein. The sample yields 450,000 to 650,000 distinct CDR3 sequences, 20% to 25% seen once. This CDR3 contains 15 residues. The sequence was obtained from a man between 18 and 35 years old who received the YFV17D yellow fever vaccine. This sample comprised PBMCs, obtained 20 to 25 days after the first yellow fever vaccination. The chain links TRBV21-1 to TRBJ2-1. TRBV21-1 is annotated as a pseudogene. CDR3 sequence (DNA): TGTGCCAGCAGCACAGACAGCATAACTAACAATGAGCAGTTCTTC. Translation gives CASSTDSITNNEQFF.